Listed here is a single TCR beta chain. Its antigen is unknown. The data were taken from a study of identical twins. Findings of the study overall: Modelling underestimated the level of out-of-frame TCR alpha sharing observed in monozygotic twins.

TCRdb re-called the 5' RACE reads through MiXCR, storing one row per CDR3 protein. This table has roughly 350,000 distinct CDR3 sequences, approximately 8.8% appearing once. Healthy Caucasians supplied all donations. CDR1 SGHRS and CDR2 YFSETQ come from the germline V gene. This CDR3 has 14 amino acids. Trimming took off 4 bases at V and 3 bases at J, with 11 bases between the two ends. This TCR was sampled from a woman between 50 and 59 years old in good health. The genes are TRBV5-1 and TRBJ2-1, with D hard to call. Sequenced sample: naive T cells sorted from blood. In nucleotides, the CDR3 is TGCGCCAGCAGCCCCCTTGGGGACTACAATGAGCAGTTCTTC. It yields the protein CASSPLGDYNEQFF.